What follows are 32 T cell receptor beta chains derived from one specimen sequenced in a study of blood T cell repertoires in COVID-19. TCRdb's copy holds only in-frame clones and misses some; the assay was immunoSEQ multiplex PCR. The sample records 88,000 or so clones, roughly 85% being singletons. Sequencing was carried out using peripheral blood. The source of these receptors is a man aged 55 to 69 with acute or convalescent COVID-19.

The gene calls are TRBV30 and TRBJ2-7; 9 nucleotides agree with TRBD1. V shed 4 bases and J 0 bases; nucleotides not matched to a gene: 10. Germline loops: CDR1 GTSNPN, CDR2 SVGIG (reference sequence). This CDR3 is 16 amino acids long. This CDR3 is CAWKGTGIYFSYEQYF. Here the CDR3 DNA reads TGTGCCTGGAAGGGGACAGGGATTTATTTCTCCTACGAGCAGTACTTC.

The CDR3 DNA reads TGTGCCAGCAGCCGGGGACTCTCTAGTAGGGACACCGGGGAGCTGTTTTTT. Its translation: CASSRGLSSRDTGELFF. The J gene is TRBJ2-2, the V gene TRBV11-3, with a tentative D call TRBD2 (6 bases). Germline V gene data show CDR1 as SGHNT and CDR2 as YENEEA. The CDR3 runs to 17 residues. V was clipped by 5 bases and J by 3 bases, with 19 bases between them.

The chain recombines TRBV11-2 with TRBJ1-4, with 7 bases matching TRBD1. Unmatched junction bases numbered 5, after V lost 5 bases and J lost 5 bases. Germline CDR1 SGHAT, CDR2 FQNNGV. The CDR3 totals 14 residues. CDR3 sequence: CASSHGTVNEKLFF. The CDR3 coding sequence is TGTGCCAGCAGCCACGGGACAGTAAATGAAAAACTGTTTTTT. The entire variable domain, with the rest obtained from reference TRBV11-2 and TRBJ1-4, is as follows: EAGVAQSPRYKIIEKRQSVAFWCNPISGHATLYWYQQILGQGPKLLIQFQNNGVVDDSQLPKDRFSAERLKGVDSTLKIQPAKLEDSAVYLCASSHGTVNEKLFFGSGTQLSVL.

This clone came up once. This rearrangement joins TRBV5-5 to TRBJ2-1, with 8 bases matching TRBD2. J lost 9 bases, V lost 3 bases, and 5 bases had no gene match. The CDR3 runs to 13 residues. Germline V lookup: CDR1 SGHKS, CDR2 YYEKEE (reference sequence). CDR3: CASSWTSLGEQFF. As DNA, the CDR3 is TGTGCCAGCAGCTGGACTAGCCTGGGTGAGCAGTTCTTC.

This chain joins TRBV14 and TRBJ1-6; 10 nucleotides line up with TRBD1. V shed 1 base and J 11 bases; nucleotides not matched to a gene: 2. Germline V gives CDR1 SGHDN, CDR2 FVKESK. The CDR3 has 14 amino acids. The CDR3 bases are TGTGCCAGCAGCCAAGCGGGACAGGGGCCACCCCTCCACTTT. It codes for CASSQAGQGPPLHF.

J is TRBJ2-1 and V is TRBV30, with D possibly matching TRBD2 (5 bases). This CDR3 is 15 amino acids long. CDR1 GTSNPN and CDR2 SVGIG come from the germline V gene (reference sequence). V was trimmed by 0 bases and J by 0 bases, leaving 9 bases between them. The CDR3 region is CAWSVGSFSYNEQFF. Here the CDR3 DNA reads TGTGCCTGGAGTGTAGGGAGTTTCTCCTACAATGAGCAGTTCTTC.

In DNA, the CDR3 is TGTGCCTGGAAGTCCCGCGGGAGGGGAAGAAATACGCAGTATTTT. Amino acid sequence: CAWKSRGRGRNTQYF. This chain joins TRBV30 and TRBJ2-3, with 9 bases lining up with TRBD2. V dropped 4 bases and J dropped 7; count of bases not matched to a gene: 12. The germline V gene encodes CDR1 GTSNPN and CDR2 SVGIG (reference sequence). There are 15 residues in the CDR3.

V and J are TRBV6-5 and TRBJ1-1; unclear D gene. Germline V gene sequence: CDR1 MNHEY, CDR2 SVGAGI. CDR3 length: 13 amino acids. V gave up 3 bases and J gave up 0 bases, with 5 bases separating them. CDR3 amino acids: CASSYQLNTEAFF. CDR3 bases: TGTGCCAGCAGTTATCAGTTGAACACTGAAGCTTTCTTT.

With regard to this clone: At one end the junction does not follow the germline gene, possibly because of a read error. CDR3 in DNA: TGTGCTAGTGCTACAGGCTTCTCCAACAATGAGCAGTTCTTC. Its protein is CASATGFSNNEQFF. The rearrangement links TRBV12-5 to TRBJ2-1, with D tentatively TRBD1 (5 bases). There are 14 residues in the CDR3. Germline lookup yields CDR1 LGHNT and CDR2 FRNRAP.

V is TRBV3-1 (or the pseudogene TRBV3-2) and J is TRBJ2-5, with 10 positions matching TRBD2. The CDR3 runs to 15 residues. J was trimmed by 4 bases and V by 0 bases; bases with no gene match: 2. Per the germline V gene, CDR1 is LGHDT and CDR2 is YNNKEL (reference sequence). In DNA, the CDR3 is TGTGCCAGCAGCCAAGATAGACTAGCGGGAGAGACCCAGTACTTC. Protein sequence: CASSQDRLAGETQYF.

This clone appeared a few times. The chain uses TRBV19 and TRBJ1-2, with a weak D call TRBD1 (5 bases). V was clipped by 6 bases and J by 5 bases, with 13 bases between them. The V gene's germline CDR1 is LNHDA and CDR2 SQIVND (reference sequence). This CDR3 region has 13 residues. CDR3 DNA: TGTGCCAGTAGCCTACGACAGACATATGGCTACACCTTC. Its protein product is CASSLRQTYGYTF. The whole variable domain, remainder taken from reference TRBV19 and TRBJ1-2, is DGGITQSPKYLFRKEGQNVTLSCEQNLNHDAMYWYRQDPGQGLRLIYYSQIVNDFQKGDIAEGYSVSREKKESFPLTVTSAQKNPTAFYLCASSLRQTYGYTFGSGTRLTVV.

V usage is TRBV9 and J usage is TRBJ1-3; a possible D gene is TRBD1 (5 bases). CDR1 is SGDLS, CDR2 YYNGEE, per germline. The CDR3 covers 15 residues. V was trimmed by 0 bases and J by 0 bases, leaving 7 bases between them. CDR3 loop: CASSVGTTSGNTIYF. The CDR3 nucleotides read TGTGCCAGCAGCGTAGGGACAACCTCTGGAAACACCATATATTTT.

This clone was recorded a few times. The chain carries TRBV27 and TRBJ2-1; 12 nucleotides align to TRBD2. V lost 5 bases and J lost 6; bases outside the gene matches: 5. The CDR3 is 15 amino acids. CDR1 and CDR2 (germline): MNHEY, SMNVEV (reference sequence). CDR3 DNA: TGTGCCAGCAGTCCAAGACTAGCGGGGGCCAATGAGCAGTTCTTC. Its protein product is CASSPRLAGANEQFF.

The V call is TRBV30, the J call TRBJ1-4; D is perhaps TRBD1 (6 bases). V was cut by 3 bases and J by 14 bases, with 22 bases left in between. Germline V gene lookup returns CDR1 GTSNPN and CDR2 SVGIG (reference sequence). This CDR3 has 14 amino acids. The CDR3 protein is CAWSLQGVQEILFF. CDR3 DNA sequence: TGTGCCTGGAGCCTACAGGGAGTGCAAGAAATTCTGTTTTTT.

This chain uses TRBV27 with TRBJ1-6; TRBD1 might be the D (5 bases). V was pared by 2 bases and J by 6 bases, with 8 bases between. The CDR3 is made up of 14 amino acids. The germline gives CDR1 MNHEY, CDR2 SMNVEV (reference sequence). The CDR3 here is CASSLGGANSPLHF. CDR3 DNA: TGTGCCAGCAGTTTAGGAGGGGCTAATTCACCCCTCCACTTT.

This clone occurred a few times. The V gene is TRBV6-6, the J gene TRBJ2-1, with 9 bases matching TRBD2. Germline V CDR1 and CDR2: MNHNY, SVGAGI (reference sequence). V dropped 2 bases and J dropped 9; count of bases not matched to a gene: 11. There are 16 residues in the CDR3. In DNA form, the CDR3 reads TGTGCCAGCAGTTACCCGGGACTAGCTCTCGGTAGTGAGCAGTTCTTC. This codes for CASSYPGLALGSEQFF.

The chain joins TRBV2 to TRBJ1-3, with D unclear. This CDR3 contains 11 residues. Deletions cut 8 bases from V and 0 bases from J, with 2 bases between. Germline CDR1 is SNHLY and CDR2 is FYNNEI. The CDR3: CASYSGNTIYF. In DNA form, the CDR3 reads TGTGCCAGCTACTCTGGAAACACCATATATTTT.

The gene calls are TRBV13 and TRBJ2-1; 9 nucleotides agree with TRBD1. Germline lookup yields CDR1 PRHDT and CDR2 FYEKMQ (reference sequence). The CDR3 contains 13 residues. Germline trimming cut 8 bases from V and 3 bases from J; bases unmatched to any gene: 2. CDR3 protein: CASQDRGYNEQFF. CDR3 nucleotide sequence: TGTGCCAGCCAGGACAGGGGCTACAATGAGCAGTTCTTC.

V is TRBV2 and J is TRBJ1-1; 7 bases align to TRBD1. Per germline, CDR1 SNHLY and CDR2 FYNNEI. This CDR3 is built from 15 residues. V trimming: 0 bases; J trimming: 1 base; junction bases outside the gene matches: 2. CDR3 region: CASSEARTGNTEAFF. In DNA, the CDR3 is TGTGCCAGCAGTGAAGCTCGGACAGGGAACACTGAAGCTTTCTTT.

This clone came up once. The V and J genes are TRBV3-1 (or the pseudogene TRBV3-2) and TRBJ2-5; D unresolved. CDR1 LGHDT and CDR2 YNNKEL come from the germline V gene (reference sequence). This CDR3 comprises 16 residues. V was trimmed by 3 bases and J by 0 bases, leaving 14 bases between them. The CDR3 DNA reads TGTGCCAGCAGCCAGTCTGACGCTGACTACCAAGAGACCCAGTACTTC. This sequence encodes CASSQSDADYQETQYF.

This chain links TRBV30 with TRBJ1-5; TRBD1 agrees at 7 bases. V shed 3 bases, J shed 6 bases, and the junction held 11 bases outside the gene matches. The length of the CDR3 is 15 residues. Germline V gene data show CDR1 as GTSNPN and CDR2 as SVGIG (reference sequence). The CDR3 loop is CAWSRTTGVFQPQHF. CDR3 DNA: TGTGCCTGGAGCAGAACAACAGGGGTTTTTCAGCCCCAGCATTTT.

The chain joins TRBV5-4 to TRBJ2-1; 13 bases fit TRBD2. In germline, CDR1 is SGHNT, CDR2 YYREEE (reference sequence). The junction had 10 bases not matched to a gene; V was cut back by 4 bases and J by 3 bases. The CDR3 consists of 18 residues. Written as DNA, the CDR3 is TGTGCCAGCAGCCCCGGGACTAGCGGGACTGGGGGCTACAATGAGCAGTTCTTC. Translating gives CASSPGTSGTGGYNEQFF.

In DNA form, the CDR3 reads TGTGCCAGCAGCGTAGCTCCAACTATAGCGGAAAACACCATATATTTT. As protein: CASSVAPTIAENTIYF. This chain links TRBV9 with TRBJ1-3, with D uncertain. V lost 0 bases and J lost 6, with 16 bases in between. The germline CDR1 and CDR2 sequences are SGDLS and YYNGEE. This CDR3 comprises 16 residues.

The rearrangement joins TRBV27 to TRBJ1-4; D might be TRBD1 (5 bases). Trimming removed 6 bases at V and 4 bases at J, with 12 bases between. Germline-derived CDR1 and CDR2 are MNHEY and SMNVEV (reference sequence). The CDR3 sequence is 14 residues long. Here the CDR3 DNA reads TGTGCCAGCAGCCCCTGGGGGGATAATGAAAAACTGTTTTTT. Translation: CASSPWGDNEKLFF.

The V and J genes are TRBV5-1 and TRBJ2-1, with 9 positions matching TRBD2. J lost 4 bases, V lost 0 bases, and 17 bases had no gene match. The V gene's germline CDR1 is SGHRS and CDR2 YFSETQ. The CDR3 spans 20 residues. CDR3 protein: CASSLDGMGSGSRLYNEQFF. As DNA, the CDR3 is TGCGCCAGCAGCTTGGACGGAATGGGTAGCGGGAGTAGGTTATACAATGAGCAGTTCTTC.

The V gene is TRBV6-2 or TRBV6-3, the J gene TRBJ2-3, with 9 positions matching TRBD2. V dropped 4 bases and J dropped 1; count of bases not matched to a gene: 3. The CDR3 totals 15 residues. In germline, CDR1 is MNHEY, CDR2 SVGEGT. The CDR3 sequence: CASSSERGGTDTQYF. CDR3 DNA: TGTGCCAGCAGTTCGGAGCGGGGGGGCACAGATACGCAGTATTTT.

The V call is TRBV10-3, the J call TRBJ1-2; 7 bases are shared with TRBD1. The CDR3 totals 14 residues. Germline values: CDR1 ENHRY, CDR2 SYGVKD. Unmatched junction bases numbered 1, after V lost 3 bases and J lost 0 bases. The CDR3 nucleotides are TGTGCCATCAGTGAAGGGACAGCTAACTATGGCTACACCTTC. This codes for CAISEGTANYGYTF.

The V and J genes are TRBV7-2 and TRBJ1-1; D remains unclear. This CDR3 region has 12 residues. Per germline, CDR1 SGHTA and CDR2 FQGNSA. Trimming removed 4 bases from V and 7 bases from J, with 10 bases in between. The CDR3 here is CASSSVSSEAFF. CDR3 bases: TGTGCCAGCAGCTCAGTATCTAGTGAAGCTTTCTTT.

This clone occurred once. The chain joins TRBV2 to TRBJ2-2; TRBD2 matches 10 bases. The CDR3 is 15 residues long. The V gene end was trimmed by 6 bases and the J gene end by 5 bases; junction bases not matched to a gene: 6. Germline assignment: CDR1 SNHLY and CDR2 FYNNEI. The CDR3 sequence is CASRAGLAVTGELFF. The CDR3 nucleotides are TGTGCCAGCAGGGCTGGACTAGCGGTTACCGGGGAGCTGTTTTTT.

The rearrangement uses TRBV5-8 and TRBJ1-6; possible D gene TRBD1, 5 bases. Per germline, CDR1 SGHTS and CDR2 YDEGEE. V shed 4 bases and J shed 4 bases, with 12 bases lying between them. This CDR3 is built from 15 residues. The CDR3 loop reads CASSPTTDYNSPLHF. CDR3 DNA: TGTGCCAGCAGCCCCACGACAGATTATAATTCACCCCTCCACTTT.

The chain couples TRBV24-1 to TRBJ1-5; perhaps TRBD1 as D (6 bases). CDR3 length: 14 residues. V gave up 2 bases and J gave up 9 bases, with 13 bases separating them. The germline gives CDR1 KGHDR, CDR2 SFDVKD. CDR3 sequence reads: CATSDSTGQRPQHF. The CDR3 nucleotides read TGTGCCACCAGTGATTCGACAGGCCAGCGGCCCCAGCATTTT.

CDR3 residues: CASSMTGVPAEFF. The CDR3 DNA sequence: TGTGCCAGTAGTATGACAGGTGTCCCCGCGGAGTTCTTC. This chain uses TRBV19 with TRBJ2-1; D perhaps matches TRBD1 (6 bases). CDR1 and CDR2 (germline): LNHDA, SQIVND (reference sequence). The CDR3 loop spans 13 amino acids. Trimming shortened V by 3 bases and J by 14 bases, and 17 bases separated the two germline ends.